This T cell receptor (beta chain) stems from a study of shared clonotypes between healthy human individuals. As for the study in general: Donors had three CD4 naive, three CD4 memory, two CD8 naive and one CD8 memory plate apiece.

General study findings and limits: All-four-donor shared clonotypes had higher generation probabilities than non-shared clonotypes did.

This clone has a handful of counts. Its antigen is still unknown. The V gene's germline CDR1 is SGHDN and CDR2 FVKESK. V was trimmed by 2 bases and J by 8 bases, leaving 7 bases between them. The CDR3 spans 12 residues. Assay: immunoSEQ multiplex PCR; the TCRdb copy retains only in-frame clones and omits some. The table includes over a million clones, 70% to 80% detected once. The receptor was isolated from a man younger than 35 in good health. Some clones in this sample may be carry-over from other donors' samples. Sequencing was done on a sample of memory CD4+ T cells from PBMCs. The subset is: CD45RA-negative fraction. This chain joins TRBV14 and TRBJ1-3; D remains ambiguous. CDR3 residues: CASSQTQYTIYF. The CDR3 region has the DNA TGTGCCAGCAGCCAAACCCAGTACACCATATATTTT.